The text below deals with one TCR beta chain. This record belongs to a study of control samples from healthy donors and cancer patients. Sequencing was performed with immunoSEQ multiplex PCR; in TCRdb, only in-frame clones are kept and a portion is missing. Of over 85,000 clones in the sample, roughly 90% were seen once. The CDR3 contains 14 residues. From germline, CDR1 is SGHDN and CDR2 FVKESK. Deletions cut 0 bases from V and 8 bases from J, with 13 bases between. The source material was PBMCs. V gene TRBV14 combines with J gene TRBJ1-2, with no clear D. The receptor's source is an older woman with lung cancer. DNA for the CDR3: TGTGCCAGCAGCCAAGAAAATATCTTGGAGGGCTACACCTTC. Translating it yields CASSQENILEGYTF.